The T cell receptor beta chain described here comes from a study of CD8 T cells in Susac syndrome. General study points: In its TCR sequencing and HLA analysis, the study acknowledged that the number of individuals was relatively small.

V shed 6 bases and J 2 bases; nucleotides not matched to a gene: 7. The CDR3 length is 15 residues. About this clonotype itself: Antigen: not known.

RNA totalling roughly 0.45 to 1 ug underwent reverse transcription with random hexamers. TCR beta CDR3 was amplified by immunoSEQ covering 54 Vbeta and 13 Jbeta. TCRdb re-called the immunoSEQ multiplex PCR reads with MiXCR, one entry per CDR3 protein. The table includes more than 75,000 distinct CDR3 sequences, roughly 93% detected once. CD8+ and CD4+ blood T cells underwent TCR beta sequencing. Negative isolation was used for CD8+ and CD4+ T cells, and FACS enrichment was applied to TEMRA cells. The chain carries TRBV12-3 or TRBV12-4 and TRBJ2-1; 7 bases align to TRBD1. The clonotype originates from a human donor in good health. Sequenced: CD8+ T cells from PBMCs. CDR3 sequence reads: CASSWATGTYNEQFF. CDR3 DNA: TGTGCCAGCAGCTGGGCGACAGGGACCTACAATGAGCAGTTCTTC.